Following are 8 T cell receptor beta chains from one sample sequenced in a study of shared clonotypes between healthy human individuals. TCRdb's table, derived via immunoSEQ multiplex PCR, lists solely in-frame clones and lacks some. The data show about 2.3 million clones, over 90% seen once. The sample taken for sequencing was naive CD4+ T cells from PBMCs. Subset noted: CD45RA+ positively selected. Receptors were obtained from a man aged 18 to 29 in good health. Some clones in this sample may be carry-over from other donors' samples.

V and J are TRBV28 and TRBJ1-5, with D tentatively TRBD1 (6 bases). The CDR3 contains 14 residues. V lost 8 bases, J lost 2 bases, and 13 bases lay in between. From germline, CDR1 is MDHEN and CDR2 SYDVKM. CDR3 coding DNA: TGTGCCAGCCGAGGGGGTTTCGGCAATCAGCCCCAGCATTTT. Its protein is CASRGGFGNQPQHF.

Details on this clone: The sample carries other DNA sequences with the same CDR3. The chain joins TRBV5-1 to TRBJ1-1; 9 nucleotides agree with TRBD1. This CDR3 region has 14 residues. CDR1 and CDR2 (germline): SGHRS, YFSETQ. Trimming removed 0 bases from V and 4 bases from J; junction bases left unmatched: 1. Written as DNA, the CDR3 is TGCGCCAGCAGCTTGGGACAGGGGGGCACTGAAGCTTTCTTT. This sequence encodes CASSLGQGGTEAFF.

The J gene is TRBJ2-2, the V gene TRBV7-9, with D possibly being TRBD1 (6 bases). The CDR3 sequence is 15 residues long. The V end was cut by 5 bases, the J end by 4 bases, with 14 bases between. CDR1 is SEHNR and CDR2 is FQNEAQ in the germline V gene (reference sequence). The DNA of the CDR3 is TGTGCCAGCAGCCTAACAACAGGGTTCACCGGGGAGCTGTTTTTT. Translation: CASSLTTGFTGELFF.

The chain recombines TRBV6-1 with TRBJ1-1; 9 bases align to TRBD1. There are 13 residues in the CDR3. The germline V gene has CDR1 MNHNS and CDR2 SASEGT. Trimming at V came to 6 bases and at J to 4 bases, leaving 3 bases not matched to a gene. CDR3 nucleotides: TGTGCCAGCAGGGGACAGGGATTCACTGAAGCTTTCTTT. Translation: CASRGQGFTEAFF.

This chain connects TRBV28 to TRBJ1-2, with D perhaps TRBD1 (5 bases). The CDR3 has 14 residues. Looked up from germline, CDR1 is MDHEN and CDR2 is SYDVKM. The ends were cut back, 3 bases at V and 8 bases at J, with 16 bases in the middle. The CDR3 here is CASSLPGHGGGYTF. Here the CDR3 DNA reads TGTGCCAGCAGTTTGCCCGGACACGGGGGAGGCTACACCTTC.

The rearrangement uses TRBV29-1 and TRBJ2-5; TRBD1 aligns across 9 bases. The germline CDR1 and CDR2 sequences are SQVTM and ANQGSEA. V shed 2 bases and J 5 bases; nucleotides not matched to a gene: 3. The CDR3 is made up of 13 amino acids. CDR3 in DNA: TGCAGCGTTGAATACAGGGGGCACGAGACCCAGTACTTC. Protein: CSVEYRGHETQYF. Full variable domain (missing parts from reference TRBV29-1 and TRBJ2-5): SAVISQKPSRDICQRGTSLTIQCQVDSQVTMMFWYRQQPGQSLTLIATANQGSEATYESGFVIDKFPISRPNLTFSTLTVSNMSPEDSSIYLCSVEYRGHETQYFGPGTRLLVL.

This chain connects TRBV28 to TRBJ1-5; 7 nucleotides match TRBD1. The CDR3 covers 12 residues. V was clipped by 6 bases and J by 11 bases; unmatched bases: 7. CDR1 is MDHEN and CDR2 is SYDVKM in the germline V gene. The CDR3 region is CASRPPGTAQHF. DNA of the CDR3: TGTGCCAGCAGGCCCCCGGGGACAGCCCAGCATTTT.

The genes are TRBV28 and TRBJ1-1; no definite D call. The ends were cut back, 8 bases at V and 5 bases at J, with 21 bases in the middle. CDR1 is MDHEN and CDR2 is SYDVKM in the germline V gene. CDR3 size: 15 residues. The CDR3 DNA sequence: TGTGCCAGCGCCGAAGCTGCCCGATTCAGGACTGAAGCTTTCTTT. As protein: CASAEAARFRTEAFF.